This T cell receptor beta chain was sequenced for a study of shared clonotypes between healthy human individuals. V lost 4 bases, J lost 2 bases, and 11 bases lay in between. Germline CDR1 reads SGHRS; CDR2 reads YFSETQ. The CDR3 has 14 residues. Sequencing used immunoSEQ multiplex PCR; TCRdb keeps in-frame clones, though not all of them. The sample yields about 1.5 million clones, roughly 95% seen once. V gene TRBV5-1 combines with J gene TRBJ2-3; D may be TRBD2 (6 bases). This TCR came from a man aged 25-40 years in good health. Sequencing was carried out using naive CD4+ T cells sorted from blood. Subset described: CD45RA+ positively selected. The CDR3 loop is CASSQRVYTDTQYF. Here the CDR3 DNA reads TGCGCCAGCAGCCAGCGGGTATACACAGATACGCAGTATTTT.